The rows below give T cell receptor beta chains drawn from one sample of a study of T cells in Graves' hyperthyroidism and ophthalmopathy. One entry per CDR3 protein, called by TCRdb with MiXCR from the multiplex PCR reads. The data show some 600,000 distinct CDR3 sequences, just over 45% seen once. The sequenced material came from peripheral blood or thyroid tissue (not recorded which). These receptors all stem from a woman between 18 and 29 years old with Graves' hyperthyroidism. Both conserved end residues are part of each CDR3. D genes are given only for firm matches. Clone size is given for some rows only: seen once, a few or many times, or a class if the clone is expanded.

>TRBV7-2|.|TRBJ1-6|medium-sized
CASSSRTAVYNSPLHF
TGTGCCAGCAGTTCCCGGACAGCAGTCTATAATTCACCCCTCCACTTT
>TRBV9|.|TRBJ1-4|many
CASGEKLFF
TGTGCCAGCGGGGAAAAACTGTTTTTT
>TRBV2|.|TRBJ2-7|few
CASSEWVGWDYEQYF
TGTGCCAGCAGTGAATGGGTAGGGTGGGACTACGAGCAGTACTTC
>TRBV5-4|.|TRBJ2-6|.
CASSSGHPGANVLTF
TGTGCCAGCAGCTCGGGACACCCTGGGGCCAACGTCCTGACTTTC
>TRBV25-1|.|TRBJ1-2|.
CASSAREQGGPYGYTF
TGTGCCAGCAGTGCTAGGGAGCAGGGCGGACCCTATGGCTACACCTTC
>TRBV29-1|.|TRBJ1-4|.
CSVGGGFWLDEKLFF
TGCAGCGTTGGGGGTGGGTTTTGGTTAGATGAAAAACTGTTTTTT
>TRBV11-1|.|TRBJ2-2|.
CASSLGSVPSARGELFF
TGTGCCAGCAGCTTGGGTAGTGTGCCTAGCGCTCGCGGGGAGCTGTTTTTT
>TRBV25-1|.|TRBJ1-2|.
CASSEGHGGYTF
TGTGCCAGCAGTGAGGGGCACGGCGGCTACACCTTC
>TRBV7-2|.|TRBJ2-7|.
CASSTLTGSSYEQYF
TGTGCCAGCAGCACACTAACCGGCAGCTCCTACGAGCAGTACTTC
>TRBV29-1|.|TRBJ1-3|few
CSVRWGKYSGNTIYF
TGCAGCGTCCGCTGGGGAAAATACTCTGGAAACACCATATATTTT
>TRBV7-8|.|TRBJ2-5|.
CASSVAYREQETQYF
TGTGCCAGCAGCGTAGCTTATCGGGAGCAAGAGACCCAGTACTTC
>TRBV20-1|.|TRBJ1-3|.
CSVVEGSGNTIYF
TGCAGTGTAGTCGAGGGCTCTGGAAACACCATATATTTT
>TRBV24-1|.|TRBJ2-2|many
CATSDYSTGELFF
TGTGCCACCAGTGATTACAGCACCGGGGAGCTGTTTTTT
>TRBV2|TRBD1|TRBJ1-5|many
CASREGQLQPQHF
TGTGCCAGCAGGGAGGGACAGCTTCAGCCCCAGCATTTT
>TRBV29-1|.|TRBJ2-7|.
CSVSEEAYEQYF
TGCAGCGTTTCCGAAGAGGCGTACGAGCAGTACTTC
>TRBV7-9|.|TRBJ1-2|many
CASFDYGYTF
TGTGCCAGCTTTGACTATGGCTACACCTTC
>TRBV11-1|.|TRBJ1-1|.
CASATGHQNTEAFF
TGTGCCAGCGCCACGGGACACCAGAACACTGAAGCTTTCTTT
>TRBV24-1|.|TRBJ1-2|.
CATSDSSGAGYGYTF
TGTGCCACCAGTGATTCGTCAGGGGCAGGCTATGGCTACACCTTC
>TRBV20-1|TRBD2|TRBJ2-5|.
CSADKAGTAVETQYF
TGCAGTGCTGACAAAGCGGGGACTGCCGTCGAGACCCAGTACTTC
>TRBV7-7|TRBD2|TRBJ2-5|.
CASRGSGSGETQYF
TGTGCCAGCAGAGGTAGCGGGAGCGGAGAGACCCAGTACTTC
>TRBV20-1|.|TRBJ1-6|.
CSAKETDNSPLHF
TGCAGTGCTAAAGAGACAGATAATTCACCCCTCCACTTT
>TRBV9|TRBD1|TRBJ1-3|few
CASSPGQGAGNTIYF
TGTGCCAGCAGCCCGGGACAGGGGGCTGGAAACACCATATATTTT
>TRBV10-3|.|TRBJ2-7|.
CAISGSTYEQYF
TGTGCCATCAGCGGGAGTACCTACGAGCAGTACTTC
>TRBV7-8|.|TRBJ1-2|few
CASSSPTGPANYGYTF
TGTGCCAGCAGCTCCCCAACCGGGCCGGCTAACTATGGCTACACCTTC
>TRBV10-3|.|TRBJ1-6|.
CAISEWTAWWNSPLHF
TGTGCCATCAGTGAATGGACAGCGTGGTGGAATTCACCCCTCCACTTT
>TRBV10-3|TRBD2|TRBJ2-7|many
CAISGLAGAYEQYF
TGTGCCATCAGCGGACTAGCGGGAGCCTACGAGCAGTACTTC
>TRBV11-2|.|TRBJ2-7|.
CASREEGSYEQYF
TGTGCCAGCAGAGAAGAGGGTTCCTACGAGCAGTACTTC
>TRBV14|.|TRBJ1-1|.
CASARLGATEAFF
TGTGCCAGCGCCCGTTTAGGGGCAACTGAAGCTTTCTTT
>TRBV2|.|TRBJ1-1|few
CATQKGKRVPNTEAFF
TGTGCCACCCAAAAGGGGAAGAGGGTTCCGAACACTGAAGCTTTCTTT
>TRBV6-5|TRBD1|TRBJ1-1|few
CASSYLVRQGAGLNTEAFF
TGTGCCAGCAGTTACCTAGTTCGCCAGGGGGCCGGGTTGAACACTGAAGCTTTCTTT
>TRBV2|TRBD1|TRBJ2-7|.
CASSDRTRADTQYF
TGTGCCAGTTCGGACAGGACGCGGGCAGATACGCAGTACTTC
>TRBV25-1|.|TRBJ1-2|.
CASSATQTYGYTF
TGTGCCAGCAGTGCTACCCAGACATATGGCTACACCTTC
>TRBV2|.|TRBJ1-2|.
CASSLGRRANYGYTF
TGTGCCAGCAGTTTGGGACGGAGAGCTAACTATGGCTACACCTTC
>TRBV10-3|TRBD1|TRBJ2-6|.
CAISESGQGRTGANALTF
TGTGCCATCAGTGAATCTGGACAGGGTAGAACTGGGGCCAACGCCCTGACTTTC
>TRBV7-8|TRBD1|TRBJ2-5|.
CASSYWTGPQETQYF
TGTGCCAGCAGCTATTGGACAGGGCCACAAGAGACCCAGTACTTC
>TRBV7-2|.|TRBJ2-2|many
CASSLASSGGGELFF
TGTGCCAGCAGCTTAGCTAGTAGCGGTGGCGGGGAGCTGTTTTTT
>TRBV7-9|.|TRBJ1-6|once
CASSMRTDPLHF
TGTGCCAGCAGCATGCGGACAGATCCCCTCCACTTT
>TRBV5-1|.|TRBJ2-7|.
CASSLGYQYEQYF
TGCGCCAGCAGCCTGGGGTACCAGTACGAGCAGTACTTC
>TRBV2|.|TRBJ1-5|many
CASRGSGNQPQHF
TGTGCCAGCAGGGGGTCGGGGAATCAGCCCCAGCATTTT
>TRBV25-1|TRBD1|TRBJ2-7|.
CASRDREPIVQYF
TGTGCCAGCAGGGACAGGGAACCTATAGTGCAGTACTTC
>TRBV7-2|.|TRBJ1-1|few
CASSPYAGSEAFF
TGTGCCAGCAGCCCCTATGCCGGCTCTGAAGCTTTCTTT
>TRBV20-1|TRBD2|TRBJ2-7|few
CSATGLVQYEQYF
TGCAGTGCTACAGGACTAGTCCAATACGAGCAGTACTTC
>TRBV29-1|TRBD1|TRBJ1-5|few
CSARQGGQGNQPQHF
TGCAGCGCTAGACAGGGGGGGCAGGGCAATCAGCCCCAGCATTTT
>TRBV15|TRBD2|TRBJ2-7|.
CATAAGGLSYNEQYF
TGTGCCACCGCGGCGGGAGGGCTATCATACAATGAGCAGTACTTC
>TRBV20-1|TRBD2|TRBJ2-7|few
CSAASGSSSYEQYF
TGCAGTGCTGCTAGCGGGTCGAGCTCCTACGAGCAGTACTTC
>TRBV29-1|TRBD1|TRBJ2-7|.
CSAIGQGGYEQYF
TGCAGTGCGATCGGACAGGGGGGGTACGAGCAGTACTTC
>TRBV29-1|TRBD2|TRBJ2-1|.
CSVERIGLAGEQFF
TGCAGCGTTGAAAGGATAGGACTAGCTGGTGAGCAGTTCTTC
>TRBV7-2|TRBD1|TRBJ1-2|.
CASSLVSGQGTGVPNGYTF
TGTGCCAGCAGCTTAGTATCGGGACAGGGTACAGGTGTCCCGAATGGCTACACCTTC
>TRBV7-9|.|TRBJ1-6|.
CASSLGSGNLNSPLHF
TGTGCCAGCAGCTTGGGTTCAGGAAACCTTAATTCACCCCTCCACTTT
>TRBV24-1|.|TRBJ2-5|many
CATSEGGRSQETQYF
TGTGCCACCAGTGAGGGGGGACGGAGCCAAGAGACCCAGTACTTC